Below, 25 T cell receptor beta chains from the same sample are listed, as sequenced in a study of shared clonotypes between healthy human individuals. Clones were sequenced by immunoSEQ multiplex PCR, and TCRdb holds only the in-frame ones, with some missing. The table records some 2.1 million clones, roughly 96% of them present only once. Sequenced material: naive CD4+ T cells sorted from blood. Subset in this sample: CD45RA+ positively selected. These receptors all come from a man between 18 and 29 years old in good health.

The CDR3 sequence is CASSHPGQGNTEAFF. The CDR3 DNA is TGCGCCAGCAGCCATCCGGGACAGGGTAACACTGAAGCTTTCTTT. The rearrangement links TRBV4-1 to TRBJ1-1, with 9 bases matching TRBD1. The V segment lost 3 bases and the J segment 2 bases; nucleotides outside the gene matches: 4. Germline-derived CDR1 and CDR2 are MGHRA and YSYEKL. The length of the CDR3 is 15 residues.

CDR3 in DNA: TGTGCCAGCAGCTTGACTAGCGGGAGTAGGTATGAGCAGTTCTTC. Translation gives CASSLTSGSRYEQFF. This chain uses TRBV13 with TRBJ2-1; 12 bases agree with TRBD2. Germline CDR1 and CDR2: PRHDT and FYEKMQ (reference sequence). V dropped 3 bases and J dropped 8; count of bases not matched to a gene: 5. The CDR3 spans 15 residues.

The J gene is TRBJ2-2, the V gene TRBV25-1; 7 bases match TRBD2. Germline assignment: CDR1 MGHDK and CDR2 SYGVNS. V was clipped by 4 bases and J by 5 bases; unmatched bases: 10. The CDR3 spans 16 residues. This chain's CDR3 is CASSGRAGVRTGELFF. The DNA of the CDR3 is TGTGCCAGCAGTGGCCGGGCGGGAGTAAGGACCGGGGAGCTGTTTTTT.

The chain uses TRBV18 and TRBJ2-1, with a weak D call TRBD2 (6 bases). The V gene's germline CDR1 is KGHSH and CDR2 LQKENI. This CDR3 is 15 amino acids long. Trimming stripped 6 bases from V and 3 bases from J, with 15 bases between. This CDR3 reads CASSLSGSNYNEQFF. CDR3 nucleotides: TGTGCCAGCTCCCTTAGCGGTTCTAACTACAATGAGCAGTTCTTC.

This chain joins TRBV6-1 and TRBJ1-5; D not certain. Trimming pared 8 bases from V and 4 bases from J, leaving 12 bases between. Germline CDR1 and CDR2: MNHNS and SASEGT. This CDR3 region has 13 residues. The CDR3 DNA follows: TGTGCCAGCCGGTGGGCGGATAATCAGCCCCAGCATTTT. Translated: CASRWADNQPQHF.

The chain uses TRBV27 and TRBJ1-3; D is ambiguous. Per the germline V gene, CDR1 is MNHEY and CDR2 is SMNVEV (reference sequence). V lost 3 bases to trimming and J lost 0 bases, with 3 bases between them. CDR3 length: 13 residues. In DNA, the CDR3 is TGTGCCAGCAGTTTCGCCTCTGGAAACACCATATATTTT. Protein sequence: CASSFASGNTIYF.

This chain links TRBV9 with TRBJ1-1, with D possibly being TRBD1 (5 bases). CDR3 length: 14 amino acids. V was trimmed by 4 bases and J by 1 base, leaving 11 bases between them. CDR1 and CDR2 from the germline V gene are SGDLS and YYNGEE. The CDR3 spells CASSMTDTNTEAFF. CDR3 sequence (DNA): TGTGCCAGCAGCATGACGGACACGAACACTGAAGCTTTCTTT.

The chain carries TRBV27 and TRBJ2-7; 7 bases are shared with TRBD1. This CDR3 comprises 15 residues. Germline trimming cut 0 bases from V and 5 bases from J; bases unmatched to any gene: 7. Germline V gene lookup returns CDR1 MNHEY and CDR2 SMNVEV (reference sequence). CDR3 sequence: CASSLSRQGFDEQYF. CDR3 coding DNA: TGTGCCAGCAGTTTATCCCGACAGGGATTTGACGAGCAGTACTTC.

The chain links TRBV6-1 to TRBJ1-2; 7 bases match TRBD1. Trimming removed 10 bases from V and 8 bases from J; junction bases left unmatched: 10. The CDR3 has 12 amino acids. The germline CDR1 and CDR2 sequences are MNHNS and SASEGT. This CDR3 is CATRGQPSGYTF. Written as DNA, the CDR3 is TGTGCCACCAGGGGACAGCCCAGCGGCTACACCTTC.

Notes on this clone: The junction differs from germline at one of its ends, possibly a read error. The V gene is TRBV7-7, the J gene TRBJ2-1, with 14 bases aligning to TRBD2. CDR1 and CDR2 (germline): SSHAT, FNYEAQ (reference sequence). This CDR3 is built from 19 residues. In DNA, the CDR3 is TGTGCTAGCAGCCCAGACTCGACTAGCGGGAGGGGATCTTACAATGAGCAGTTCTTC. Amino acids: CASSPDSTSGRGSYNEQFF.

The genes are TRBV7-8 and TRBJ2-3; 10 bases match TRBD2. The CDR3 is 19 residues long. With V trimmed by 0 bases and J by 0 bases, 9 bases remained unmatched. CDR1 SGHVS and CDR2 FQNEAQ come from the germline V gene. This chain's CDR3 is CASSLAWRTSGPSTDTQYF. CDR3 nucleotide sequence: TGTGCCAGCAGCTTAGCATGGAGGACTAGCGGACCAAGCACAGATACGCAGTATTTT.

The gene calls are TRBV15 and TRBJ2-7; 10 bases are shared with TRBD2. With V trimmed by 3 bases and J by 6 bases, 11 bases remained unmatched. Germline CDR1 is LNHNV and CDR2 is YYDKDF (reference sequence). The CDR3 runs 16 residues. As DNA, the CDR3 is TGTGCCACCAGCAGGGTACCTAGCGGGGGTACGGTCGAGCAGTACTTC. Protein sequence: CATSRVPSGGTVEQYF.

The chain has TRBV7-2 and TRBJ1-1; no reliable D call. The CDR3 sequence is 14 residues long. V dropped 6 bases and J dropped 0 bases, with 11 bases sitting between them. The V gene's germline CDR1 is SGHTA and CDR2 FQGNSA. For the CDR3, the DNA is TGTGCCAGCAGTTTTGCGGCTATGAACACTGAAGCTTTCTTT. This gives the protein CASSFAAMNTEAFF.

The chain has TRBV30 and TRBJ2-1, with no clear D. This CDR3 has 13 residues. V lost 2 bases, J lost 14 bases, and 19 bases lay in between. The germline gives CDR1 GTSNPN, CDR2 SVGIG (reference sequence). Written as DNA, the CDR3 is TGTGCCTGGAGTACGGATGGGGTAAGTCGGAAGTTCTTC. This gives the protein CAWSTDGVSRKFF.

In its sample, this clone was seen once. The same CDR3 can be traced to other DNA sequences in this sample. CDR3 in amino acids: CASSFLGTEAFF. In DNA, the CDR3 is TGTGCCAGCAGCTTCCTAGGCACTGAAGCTTTCTTT. The V call is TRBV11-2, the J call TRBJ1-1; D gene uncertain. V was pared by 3 bases and J by 4 bases, with 6 bases between. Germline CDR1 and CDR2: SGHAT and FQNNGV. The CDR3 totals 12 residues.

The chain has TRBV28 and TRBJ2-5; D is possibly TRBD1 or TRBD2 (5 bases each). The CDR3 runs to 12 residues. Germline-derived CDR1 and CDR2 are MDHEN and SYDVKM. The V and J ends lost 6 bases and 8 bases respectively, with 13 bases between them. The CDR3 sequence is CASRRIRDTQYF. CDR3 DNA: TGTGCCAGCAGGCGTATCCGGGACACCCAGTACTTC.

This chain uses TRBV6-5 with TRBJ2-5; D might be TRBD1 (6 bases). Germline values: CDR1 MNHEY, CDR2 SVGAGI. The CDR3 totals 13 residues. The V and J ends lost 5 bases and 1 base respectively, with 8 bases between them. The CDR3 bases are TGTGCCAGCAGTCAACAGGGCCAAGAGACCCAGTACTTC. It encodes CASSQQGQETQYF.

This clone has a single count. This chain links TRBV5-4 with TRBJ1-1; 9 nucleotides agree with TRBD1. The CDR3 sequence is 20 residues long. The J segment lost 0 bases and the V segment lost 4 bases, leaving 19 bases of the junction unmatched. Germline V gene data show CDR1 as SGHNT and CDR2 as YYREEE (reference sequence). CDR3 sequence reads: CASSGGYLGQGPSLNTEAFF. The CDR3 nucleotides are TGTGCCAGCAGCGGGGGGTATCTTGGACAGGGGCCATCCCTGAACACTGAAGCTTTCTTT.

This clone was detected once. This chain links TRBV27 with TRBJ2-7; D is unresolved. The V and J ends lost 6 bases and 3 bases respectively, with 12 bases between them. The CDR3 is 13 amino acids. The V gene's germline CDR1 is MNHEY and CDR2 SMNVEV (reference sequence). The CDR3 sequence: CASRVGSDYEQYF. In DNA form, the CDR3 reads TGTGCCAGCAGGGTGGGTTCAGACTACGAGCAGTACTTC.

This chain connects TRBV18 to TRBJ1-5, with D uncertain. There are 13 residues in the CDR3. V lost 8 bases and J 5 bases, leaving 13 bases between the germline ends. The germline V gene has CDR1 KGHSH and CDR2 LQKENI. CDR3 in DNA: TGTGCCAGCACCCCTTACTTTGATCAGCCCCAGCATTTT. Protein product: CASTPYFDQPQHF.

The genes are TRBV7-9 and TRBJ1-1; no clear D gene. V lost 5 bases and J 3 bases, leaving 16 bases between the germline ends. The CDR3 loop spans 15 amino acids. Per germline, CDR1 SEHNR and CDR2 FQNEAQ (reference sequence). The DNA for the CDR3 is TGTGCCAGCAGCCCTCCGTTCGATGTGGACACTGAAGCTTTCTTT. Amino acids: CASSPPFDVDTEAFF.

The rearrangement joins TRBV5-1 to TRBJ2-1; TRBD1 is a possible D gene (5 bases). V lost 2 bases, J lost 4 bases, and 7 bases lay in between. Germline lookup yields CDR1 SGHRS and CDR2 YFSETQ. This CDR3 region has 13 residues. For the CDR3, the DNA is TGCGCCAGCAGCTTTACAGGATACAATGAGCAGTTCTTC. It translates to CASSFTGYNEQFF.

A note on this clone: A much larger clone differs by one base, so this may be a read error. This CDR3 is also generated by other DNA sequences in the sample. V gene TRBV4-1 combines with J gene TRBJ1-6; 9 bases align to TRBD1. V shed 4 bases and J 7 bases; nucleotides not matched to a gene: 2. The CDR3 sequence is 14 residues long. Germline V gene data show CDR1 as MGHRA and CDR2 as YSYEKL. CDR3 amino acids: CASSRDRANSPLHF. The CDR3 nucleotides read TGCGCCAGCAGCCGGGACAGGGCAAATTCACCCCTCCACTTT.

This chain uses TRBV7-9 with TRBJ2-1; 10 nucleotides agree with TRBD2. Germline V lookup: CDR1 SEHNR, CDR2 FQNEAQ (reference sequence). The junction had 10 bases not matched to a gene; V was cut back by 0 bases and J by 5 bases. The CDR3 is 18 amino acids. CDR3 residues: CASSLAASGSGSNNEQFF. CDR3 bases: TGTGCCAGCAGCTTAGCCGCTAGCGGGAGTGGGTCAAACAATGAGCAGTTCTTC. Using reference TRBV7-9 and TRBJ2-1 for the parts outside the CDR3, the full variable domain is DTGVSQNPRHKITKRGQNVTFRCDPISEHNRLYWYRQTLGQGPEFLTYFQNEAQLEKSRLLSDRFSAERPKGSFSTLEIQRTEQGDSAMYLCASSLAASGSGSNNEQFFGPGTRLTVL.

The chain has TRBV5-1 and TRBJ1-4; a weak D match, TRBD1 (6 bases). The CDR3 has 15 amino acids. V lost 0 bases to trimming and J lost 8 bases, with 14 bases between them. CDR1 is SGHRS, CDR2 YFSETQ, per germline. The CDR3 bases are TGCGCCAGCAGCTTGGCCCCGGGGGCACGAGAAAAACTGTTTTTT. Translated: CASSLAPGAREKLFF. Full variable domain (rest looked up from reference TRBV5-1 and TRBJ1-4): KAGVTQTPRYLIKTRGQQVTLSCSPISGHRSVSWYQQTPGQGLQFLFEYFSETQRNKGNFPGRFSGRQFSNSRSEMNVSTLELGDSALYLCASSLAPGAREKLFFGSGTQLSVL.